Presented here are 10 T cell receptor beta chains from one specimen sequenced in a study of blood T cells in healthy people across ages. Together with a sample-barcoded 5' primer, a J-beta primer mix was included in a second PCR lasting about 7 to 11 cycles. MiXCR, applied by TCRdb to the 5' RACE reads, yields one record per CDR3 protein. The data show approximately 800,000 distinct CDR3 sequences, with approximately 24% seen just once and around 2.9% held by the top ten. This sample was shared with a second study, whose subject was T cells of mothers and their children.

Source material: blood. Every receptor here comes from a boy aged 5-17 years in good health.

The chain employs TRBV6-6 and TRBJ1-4; TRBD1 is a possible D gene (5 bases). This CDR3 has 14 amino acids. V lost 7 bases and J lost 7, with 16 bases in between. Germline-derived CDR1 and CDR2 are MNHNY and SVGAGI (reference sequence). This CDR3 reads CASTNGPRGEKLFF. The DNA for the CDR3 is TGTGCCAGCACCAACGGCCCGAGGGGTGAAAAACTGTTTTTT.

For the CDR3, the DNA is TGTGCCAGCAGTTACAAGGCCGGGGAGCTGTTTTTT. Its protein product is CASSYKAGELFF. The chain combines TRBV6-5 with TRBJ2-2; D gene ambiguous. V dropped 2 bases and J dropped 6 bases, with 4 bases sitting between them. Germline V gives CDR1 MNHEY, CDR2 SVGAGI. CDR3 length: 12 residues.

This chain uses TRBV10-3 with TRBJ1-6; weak D call: TRBD1 (5 bases). This CDR3 is built from 14 residues. V lost 6 bases, J lost 7 bases, and 13 bases lay in between. Germline CDR1 ENHRY, CDR2 SYGVKD. CDR3 in DNA: TGTGCCATCAGCGACGGGGGGGGAAATTCACCCCTCCACTTT. Translating gives CAISDGGGNSPLHF.

The gene calls are TRBV6-4 and TRBJ2-2; perhaps D is TRBD1 or TRBD2 (5 bases each). V was clipped by 3 bases and J by 5 bases, with 7 bases between them. Germline CDR1 reads MRHNA; CDR2 reads SNTAGT. This CDR3 spans 13 amino acids. CDR3 amino acids: CASSEGVTGELFF. For the CDR3, the DNA is TGTGCCAGCAGTGAGGGGGTAACCGGGGAGCTGTTTTTT.

The chain is built from TRBV12-3 or TRBV12-4 and TRBJ1-1; no firm D call. V was cut by 8 bases and J by 1 base, with 14 bases left in between. This CDR3 has 14 residues. The CDR3 DNA is TGTGCCAGCTCGGACCTCAAAGGGAACACTGAAGCTTTCTTT. It encodes CASSDLKGNTEAFF.

This clonotype came up a few times. V gene TRBV20-1 combines with J gene TRBJ2-5; D not certain. This CDR3 has 13 residues. Between the trimmed V and J ends, which lost 4 bases and 2 bases, there was a span of 11 bases. Per germline, CDR1 DFQATT and CDR2 SNEGSKA (reference sequence). As DNA, the CDR3 is TGCAGTGCTACCGTCAATGAACAAGAGACCCAGTACTTC. This gives the protein CSATVNEQETQYF.

The V call is TRBV20-1, the J call TRBJ2-3; no clear D. Trimming removed 0 bases at V and 5 bases at J, with 18 bases between. CDR1 and CDR2 from the germline V gene are DFQATT and SNEGSKA (reference sequence). CDR3 length: 16 amino acids. This CDR3 reads CSARDLELTTGDTQYF. CDR3 nucleotides: TGCAGTGCTAGAGATCTAGAGTTAACGACGGGAGATACGCAGTATTTT.

This clonotype has just a few counts. V and J are TRBV5-1 and TRBJ1-4; TRBD1 agrees at 7 bases. Germline V gene lookup returns CDR1 SGHRS and CDR2 YFSETQ. This CDR3 contains 13 residues. The V segment lost 4 bases and the J segment 5 bases; nucleotides outside the gene matches: 2. As DNA, the CDR3 is TGCGCCAGCAGCATGGACAGGAATGAAAAACTGTTTTTT. The encoded protein is CASSMDRNEKLFF.

This clonotype turned up a few times. The chain couples TRBV2 to TRBJ2-2, with 9 bases aligning to TRBD2. Germline CDR1 is SNHLY and CDR2 is FYNNEI. This CDR3 has 14 amino acids. V dropped 4 bases and J dropped 3; count of bases not matched to a gene: 0. The CDR3 loop reads CASSGLADTGELFF. CDR3 in DNA: TGTGCCAGCAGTGGACTAGCGGACACCGGGGAGCTGTTTTTT.

J is TRBJ2-5 and V is TRBV9, with a weak D call TRBD1 (6 bases). This CDR3 comprises 15 residues. Deletions cut 3 bases from V and 4 bases from J, with 16 bases between. The germline CDR1 and CDR2 sequences are SGDLS and YYNGEE. The CDR3 region is CASSASGTPPETQYF. CDR3 in DNA: TGTGCCAGCAGCGCGAGTGGGACACCTCCAGAGACCCAGTACTTC.